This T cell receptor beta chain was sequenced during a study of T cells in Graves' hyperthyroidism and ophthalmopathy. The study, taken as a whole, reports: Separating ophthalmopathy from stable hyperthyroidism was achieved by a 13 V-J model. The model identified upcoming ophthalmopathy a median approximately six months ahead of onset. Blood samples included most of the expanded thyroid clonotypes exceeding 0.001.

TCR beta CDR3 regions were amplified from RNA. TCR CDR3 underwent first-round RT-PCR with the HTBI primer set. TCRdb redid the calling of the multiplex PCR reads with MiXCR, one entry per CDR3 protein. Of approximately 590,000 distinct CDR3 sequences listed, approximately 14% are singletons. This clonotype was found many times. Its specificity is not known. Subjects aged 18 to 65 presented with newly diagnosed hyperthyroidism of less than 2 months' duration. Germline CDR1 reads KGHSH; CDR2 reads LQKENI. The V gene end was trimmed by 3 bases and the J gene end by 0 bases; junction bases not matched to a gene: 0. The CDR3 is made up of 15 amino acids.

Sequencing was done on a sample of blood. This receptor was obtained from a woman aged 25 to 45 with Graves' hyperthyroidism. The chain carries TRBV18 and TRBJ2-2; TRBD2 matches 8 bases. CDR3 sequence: CASSPSGTNTGELFF. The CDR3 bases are TGTGCCAGCTCACCTAGCGGGACGAACACCGGGGAGCTGTTTTTT.